A selection of T cell receptor beta chains follows, all from one sample in a study of Ad26.COV2.S vaccination and SARS-CoV-2 variants. Some clones are missing from TCRdb's copy, which holds only in-frame ones; the method was immunoSEQ multiplex PCR. The sample records hundreds of thousands of clones, roughly 90% being singletons. Sequenced material: peripheral blood, taken in a trial of Ad26.COV2.S vaccine versus placebo. The receptor source for this set is a person between 18 and 60 years old who received the Ad26.COV2.S COVID-19 vaccine or a placebo. CDR3s include the opening cysteine and the closing phenylalanine or tryptophan. A D gene is named only where the DNA matches it firmly. Not all rows give a size; the values are once, few, many and, for expanded clones, a class.

d_gene | abundance | j_gene | v_gene | CDR3aa | CDR3nt
NA | NA | TRBJ2-7 | TRBV5-1 | CASSLDGRTNEQYF | TGCGCCAGCAGCTTGGACGGGAGAACCAACGAGCAGTACTTC
TRBD1 | NA | TRBJ1-1 | TRBV5-4 | CASSLVRGGSNTEAFF | TGTGCCAGCAGCTTGGTGAGAGGGGGCTCGAACACTGAAGCTTTCTTT
NA | NA | TRBJ2-7 | TRBV18 | CASSPDERASAEQYF | TGTGCCAGCTCACCAGATGAAAGGGCCTCCGCCGAGCAGTACTTC
NA | NA | TRBJ1-5 | TRBV19 | CASSIAGDQPQHF | TGTGCCAGTAGTATAGCTGGGGATCAGCCCCAGCATTTT
NA | NA | TRBJ1-3 | TRBV28 | CASSLSFSGNTIYF | TGTGCCAGCAGTCTTTCATTCTCTGGAAACACCATATATTTT
NA | NA | TRBJ1-2 | TRBV5-8 | CASSLDRNYGYTF | TGTGCCAGCAGTTTAGACAGGAACTATGGCTACACCTTC
TRBD1 | NA | TRBJ1-1 | TRBV6-2/TRBV6-3 | CASSTNQGGENTEAFF | TGTGCCAGCAGTACGAACCAGGGGGGGGAAAACACTGAAGCTTTCTTT
NA | NA | TRBJ2-1 | TRBV19 | CASSIRHGSSYNEQFF | TGTGCCAGTAGTATTCGTCACGGGAGCTCCTACAATGAGCAGTTCTTC
TRBD1 | NA | TRBJ2-3 | TRBV5-1 | CASSLGGQITDTQYF | TGCGCCAGCAGCTTGGGGGGACAGATAACAGATACGCAGTATTTT
NA | once | TRBJ2-7 | TRBV7-2 | CASSARTYEQYF | TGTGCCAGCAGCGCCCGGACCTACGAGCAGTACTTC
NA | NA | TRBJ1-1 | TRBV4-3 | CASSQRGTEAFF | TGCGCCAGCAGCCAGAGAGGGACTGAAGCTTTCTTT
TRBD2 | NA | TRBJ2-7 | TRBV6-2/TRBV6-3 | CASSYGISGSFYEQYF | TGTGCCAGCAGTTACGGAATTAGCGGGAGTTTCTACGAGCAGTACTTC
TRBD2 | NA | TRBJ2-2 | TRBV4-3 | CASSQHAGEDTGELFF | TGCGCCAGCAGCCAGCATGCGGGAGAGGACACCGGGGAGCTGTTTTTT
TRBD1 | NA | TRBJ2-7 | TRBV27 | CASSFGTGYEQYF | TGTGCCAGCAGTTTCGGGACAGGCTACGAGCAGTACTTC
TRBD1 | NA | TRBJ1-2 | TRBV4-1 | CASSPGQGVNYGYTF | TGCGCCAGCAGTCCAGGACAGGGGGTTAACTATGGCTACACCTTC
NA | NA | TRBJ1-3 | TRBV7-9 | CASSFSGSGNTIYF | TGTGCCAGCAGCTTCTCGGGCTCTGGAAACACCATATATTTT
NA | NA | TRBJ1-6 | TRBV30 | CAWSPILGEPLHF | TGTGCCTGGAGCCCGATCCTGGGAGAACCCCTCCACTTT
TRBD2 | NA | TRBJ2-5 | TRBV7-6 | CASSLAKLAGFGETQYF | TGTGCCAGCAGCTTAGCAAAGCTAGCGGGATTTGGGGAGACCCAGTACTTC
NA | NA | TRBJ1-6 | TRBV6-2/TRBV6-3 | CASSYEPDNSPLHF | TGTGCCAGCAGTTACGAGCCAGATAACTCACCCCTCCACTTT
NA | NA | TRBJ1-1 | TRBV29-1 | CSARAGSEAFF | TGCAGCGCCCGAGCGGGATCTGAAGCTTTCTTT
NA | NA | TRBJ2-1 | TRBV13 | CASSLTGAVMSNEQFF | TGTGCCAGCAGCTTAACGGGGGCCGTCATGAGCAATGAGCAGTTCTTC
TRBD2 | NA | TRBJ2-7 | TRBV7-6 | CASSLGTSGNSYEQYF | TGTGCCAGCAGCTTAGGGACTAGCGGGAATTCCTACGAGCAGTACTTC
NA | NA | TRBJ1-1 | TRBV21-1 | CASSPHGDRPPGENTEAFF | TGTGCCAGCAGCCCCCATGGGGACAGGCCCCCTGGGGAGAACACTGAAGCTTTCTTT
NA | NA | TRBJ1-4 | TRBV21-1 | CASSRRTHRAATNEKLFF | TGTGCCAGCAGCAGACGTACCCACAGGGCAGCAACTAATGAAAAACTGTTTTTT
TRBD1 | NA | TRBJ1-2 | TRBV15 | CATSSAAGGNYGYTF | TGTGCCACCAGCAGTGCGGCAGGGGGTAACTATGGCTACACCTTC
NA | NA | TRBJ2-2 | TRBV7-2 | CASSPDSGLYAGELFF | TGTGCCAGCAGCCCCGACTCGGGGTTGTACGCCGGGGAGCTGTTTTTT
NA | NA | TRBJ1-1 | TRBV29-1 | CSVEGPGANTEAFF | TGCAGCGTTGAGGGGCCAGGGGCGAACACTGAAGCTTTCTTT
NA | NA | TRBJ1-1 | TRBV4-3 | CASSQARGGREAFF | TGCGCCAGCAGCCAAGCCCGGGGGGGTAGGGAAGCTTTCTTT
NA | NA | TRBJ2-5 | TRBV7-2 | CASSFTVQETQYF | TGTGCCAGCAGCTTTACAGTGCAAGAGACCCAGTACTTC
TRBD1 | NA | TRBJ1-2 | TRBV11-2 | CASSLGGQGIHGYTF | TGTGCCAGCAGCTTAGGAGGACAGGGGATACATGGCTACACCTTC
NA | NA | TRBJ2-1 | TRBV19 | CASSIQDLYNEQFF | TGTGCCAGTAGTATCCAGGATCTCTACAATGAGCAGTTCTTC
NA | NA | TRBJ2-5 | TRBV12-3/TRBV12-4 | CASSRGGGETQYF | TGTGCCAGCAGTAGAGGGGGGGGCGAGACCCAGTACTTC
NA | NA | TRBJ2-7 | TRBV7-8 | CASSFSPDGGGDYEQYF | TGTGCCAGCAGCTTTTCCCCCGACGGTGGAGGCGACTACGAGCAGTACTTC
NA | NA | TRBJ1-4 | TRBV5-1 | CASSPGSSGNEKLFF | TGCGCCAGCAGCCCAGGTTCGTCGGGAAATGAAAAACTGTTTTTT
TRBD2 | NA | TRBJ2-1 | TRBV9 | CASSASGSYPLGYNEQFF | TGTGCCAGCAGCGCTAGCGGGAGTTACCCCCTTGGGTACAATGAGCAGTTCTTC
TRBD2 | NA | TRBJ2-5 | TRBV11-3 | CASSSATSGQETQYF | TGTGCCAGCAGCTCAGCCACTAGCGGGCAAGAGACCCAGTACTTC
NA | few | TRBJ2-1 | TRBV7-9 | CASSYSDNEQFF | TGTGCCAGCAGCTATAGTGACAATGAGCAGTTCTTC
NA | NA | TRBJ2-5 | TRBV30 | CAWSPSRETQYF | TGTGCCTGGAGCCCGAGTCGCGAGACCCAGTACTTC
TRBD1 | NA | TRBJ1-3 | TRBV30 | CAWTLGTDGNTIYF | TGTGCCTGGACCCTTGGGACAGACGGAAACACCATATATTTT
TRBD1 | NA | TRBJ2-7 | TRBV29-1 | CSVTGTASTYEQYF | TGCAGCGTCACCGGGACAGCCTCTACCTACGAGCAGTACTTC
NA | NA | TRBJ1-6 | TRBV30 | CAWSGMDSPLHF | TGTGCCTGGAGTGGTATGGATTCACCCCTCCACTTT
TRBD2 | NA | TRBJ2-1 | TRBV7-7 | CASSLGGSYNEQFF | TGTGCCAGCAGCCTGGGCGGGAGTTACAATGAGCAGTTCTTC
TRBD2 | NA | TRBJ2-3 | TRBV14 | CASSQEGTRIDTQYF | TGTGCCAGCAGCCAAGAGGGGACTAGAATTGATACGCAGTATTTT
NA | NA | TRBJ2-3 | TRBV6-2/TRBV6-3 | CASSLAGSTDTQYF | TGTGCCAGCAGTCTGGCCGGGAGCACAGATACGCAGTATTTT
NA | NA | TRBJ2-7 | TRBV28 | CASCPGAGGRRYEQYF | TGTGCCAGCTGCCCCGGCGCGGGTGGCAGGCGCTACGAGCAGTACTTC
TRBD1 | once | TRBJ2-7 | TRBV28 | CASSWTRDRGFGEQYF | TGTGCCAGCAGTTGGACCCGGGACAGGGGTTTCGGCGAGCAGTACTTC
NA | NA | TRBJ1-1 | TRBV5-8 | CASSLGFMNTEAFF | TGTGCCAGCAGCTTGGGCTTTATGAACACTGAAGCTTTCTTT
TRBD2 | NA | TRBJ2-1 | TRBV4-3 | CASSLLAGENNEQFF | TGCGCCAGCAGCCTACTAGCGGGAGAAAACAATGAGCAGTTCTTC
TRBD1 | NA | TRBJ2-2 | TRBV5-1 | CASSSGTGANTGELFF | TGCGCCAGCAGCTCCGGGACAGGAGCTAACACCGGGGAGCTGTTTTTT
NA | NA | TRBJ2-5 | TRBV7-2 | CASSLAIRPGSQYF | TGTGCCAGCAGCTTAGCCATCCGACCGGGATCCCAGTACTTC
TRBD2 | NA | TRBJ2-2 | TRBV5-5 | CASSAPSGRATGELFF | TGTGCCAGCAGCGCCCCTAGCGGGAGGGCCACCGGGGAGCTGTTTTTT
TRBD1 | NA | TRBJ2-7 | TRBV6-6 | CASSHPEGGIYEQYF | TGTGCCAGCAGCCACCCCGAAGGGGGCATATACGAGCAGTACTTC
NA | few | TRBJ2-2 | TRBV7-9 | CASTQTPGELFF | TGTGCCAGCACCCAGACCCCCGGGGAGCTGTTTTTT
TRBD2 | NA | TRBJ2-7 | TRBV4-3 | CASSQDWTSRSYEQYF | TGCGCCAGCAGCCAAGATTGGACTAGTCGCTCCTACGAGCAGTACTTC
NA | NA | TRBJ2-3 | TRBV11-2 | CASSLGDGLRGGTDTQYF | TGTGCCAGCAGCTTAGGGGACGGCCTACGAGGTGGCACAGATACGCAGTATTTT
NA | once | TRBJ1-3 | TRBV30 | CAWSVNGNTIYF | TGTGCCTGGAGTGTAAATGGAAACACCATATATTTT
NA | NA | TRBJ2-7 | TRBV3-1/TRBV3-2 | CASKPATGSYEQYF | TGTGCCAGTAAACCCGCGACAGGATCCTACGAGCAGTACTTC
NA | once | TRBJ1-1 | TRBV4-1 | CASSQDIGGWYTEAFF | TGCGCCAGCAGCCAAGATATCGGGGGTTGGTACACTGAAGCTTTCTTT